This TCR beta chain was documented in a study of TIL therapy for anti-PD-1-resistant metastatic lung cancer. Time point in this sample: pre-treatment sample, taken before nivolumab and TIL therapy. Pleural nodules or supraclavicular lymph nodes made up most of the excised metastases sampled. This was the immunoSEQ v3 assay. The assay was immunoSEQ multiplex PCR, and TCRdb's table has in-frame clones only and misses some. The table lists approximately 6,700 clones, roughly 67% of them singletons. Sequences were derived from tumor tissue, sampled at baseline. The clonotype was recovered from a person aged 25 to 85 with non-small cell lung cancer.

The CDR3 region is CASNDYGNSPLHF. DNA for the CDR3: TGTGCCAGTAATGATTATGGGAATTCACCCCTCCACTTT. The chain is built from TRBV19 and TRBJ1-6; D ambiguous. The germline CDR1 and CDR2 sequences are LNHDA and SQIVND (reference sequence). The CDR3 covers 13 residues. V was cut by 7 bases and J by 7 bases, with 11 bases left in between.